This is a list of T cell receptor beta chains from one sample in a study of cytomegalovirus exposure and HLA in healthy donors. The data were produced by immunoSEQ multiplex PCR, yet TCRdb's version contains in-frame clones alone and is incomplete. The sample has 200,000 to 250,000 clones; over 80% are singletons. The sequenced material came from PBMCs. The receptors shown here come from a woman aged 18-29 years in good health and CMV-seronegative. CDR3s include the opening cysteine and the closing phenylalanine or tryptophan. A D gene is named only where the DNA matches it firmly. Clone size is stated in some rows and not others, as once, few, many or a class when expanded.

size	length	J	V	D	CDR3	DNA
NA	10	TRBJ1-4	TRBV2	NA	CASFGEKLFF	TGTGCCAGCTTTGGTGAAAAACTGTTTTTT
NA	13	TRBJ1-4	TRBV6-5	NA	CASSQDLGEKLFF	TGTGCCAGCAGCCAGGATCTAGGGGAAAAACTGTTTTTT
NA	14	TRBJ1-1	TRBV28	NA	CASSFGNSNTEAFF	TGTGCCAGCAGTTTCGGGAATTCGAACACTGAAGCTTTCTTT
NA	15	TRBJ2-1	TRBV6-1	TRBD2	CASSSGGSGYNEQFF	TGTGCCAGCAGTTCGGGGGGGTCGGGCTACAATGAGCAGTTCTTC
once	14	TRBJ2-1	TRBV4-2	TRBD2	CASSQLAGRYEQFF	TGTGCCAGCAGCCAACTAGCGGGGCGGTATGAGCAGTTCTTC
NA	16	TRBJ1-2	TRBV29-1	TRBD1	CSVEDVVGQGVSVYTF	TGCAGCGTTGAAGATGTTGTGGGACAGGGGGTAAGTGTCTACACCTTC
NA	17	TRBJ2-7	TRBV9	TRBD2	CASSERALAEFSYEQYF	TGTGCCAGCAGCGAGAGGGCACTAGCGGAGTTCTCCTACGAGCAGTACTTC
NA	17	TRBJ2-2	TRBV5-1	TRBD1	CASSLGGDRIPTGELFF	TGCGCCAGCAGCTTGGGTGGGGACAGGATCCCCACCGGGGAGCTGTTTTTT
NA	14	TRBJ2-7	TRBV7-6	TRBD2	CASSKGLLVYEQYF	TGTGCCAGCAGCAAGGGACTACTTGTCTACGAGCAGTACTTC
NA	14	TRBJ1-5	TRBV30	NA	CAWSVGTSNQPQHF	TGTGCCTGGAGTGTAGGTACTAGCAATCAGCCCCAGCATTTT
NA	16	TRBJ2-2	TRBV7-9	NA	CASSFGQGSSAGELFF	TGTGCCAGCAGCTTTGGGCAGGGGTCGTCTGCCGGGGAGCTGTTTTTT
NA	14	TRBJ2-1	TRBV10-1	TRBD1	CASSSNDRGGEQFF	TGCGCCAGCAGCTCCAACGACAGGGGCGGTGAGCAGTTCTTC
NA	17	TRBJ2-1	TRBV15	NA	CATSSYPGPLRDNEQFF	TGTGCCACCAGCAGTTACCCGGGACCGCTTCGGGACAATGAGCAGTTCTTC
few	13	TRBJ2-7	TRBV27	NA	CASSLWGAYEQYF	TGTGCCAGCAGTTTATGGGGTGCCTACGAGCAGTACTTC
once	16	TRBJ2-1	TRBV6-1	NA	CASSEQGGTPYNEQFF	TGTGCCAGCAGTGAACAGGGAGGAACCCCCTACAATGAGCAGTTCTTC
NA	15	TRBJ2-5	TRBV2	TRBD1	CASSRTGDSQETQYF	TGTGCCAGCAGTAGAACCGGGGACAGTCAAGAGACCCAGTACTTC
NA	14	TRBJ2-7	TRBV2	NA	CASSEADSPYEQYF	TGTGCCAGCAGTGAAGCGGACAGCCCCTACGAGCAGTACTTC
NA	15	TRBJ2-5	TRBV9	TRBD1	CASSVEGQEEETQYF	TGTGCCAGCAGCGTAGAGGGACAGGAAGAAGAGACCCAGTACTTC
many	13	TRBJ1-2	TRBV10-3	NA	CAIRQAPMWGYTF	TGTGCCATCAGACAGGCCCCAATGTGGGGCTACACCTTC
NA	15	TRBJ2-7	TRBV9	TRBD2	CASSPRLAGTYEQYF	TGTGCCAGCAGCCCACGACTAGCTGGGACCTACGAGCAGTACTTC
NA	14	TRBJ1-5	TRBV18	NA	CASSPTLGNQPQHF	TGTGCCAGCTCACCGACCCTGGGGAATCAGCCCCAGCATTTT
NA	13	TRBJ1-4	TRBV27	NA	CASSSQRSEKLFF	TGTGCCAGCAGTTCACAGCGTTCCGAAAAACTGTTTTTT
NA	15	TRBJ1-1	TRBV5-1	NA	CASSPEDSLNTEAFF	TGCGCCAGCAGCCCTGAGGACAGCCTGAACACTGAAGCTTTCTTT
NA	14	TRBJ2-2	TRBV27	NA	CASTGGANTGELFF	TGTGCCAGCACCGGGGGAGCGAACACCGGGGAGCTGTTTTTT
few	11	TRBJ1-1	TRBV30	NA	CAGRMRTEAFF	TGTGCCGGACGGATGAGGACTGAAGCTTTCTTT
NA	14	TRBJ2-7	TRBV7-8	TRBD1	CASSWGQGAYEQYF	TGTGCCAGCAGCTGGGGACAGGGGGCTTACGAGCAGTACTTC
NA	11	TRBJ2-1	TRBV27	NA	CASSSGREQFF	TGTGCCAGCAGTTCGGGACGGGAGCAGTTCTTC
NA	12	TRBJ2-7	TRBV7-8	NA	CASSSDFYEQYF	TGTGCCAGCAGTTCGGACTTCTACGAGCAGTACTTC
NA	15	TRBJ1-1	TRBV7-2	TRBD1	CASSPTGTVNTEAFF	TGTGCCAGCAGTCCTACCGGGACAGTAAACACTGAAGCTTTCTTT
NA	13	TRBJ1-2	TRBV18	NA	CASSPGGNYGYTF	TGTGCCAGCTCACCAGGGGGAAACTATGGCTACACCTTC
NA	16	TRBJ1-1	TRBV5-1	NA	CASSLGVIGDDTEAFF	TGCGCCAGCAGCTTGGGAGTGATAGGGGATGACACTGAAGCTTTCTTT
NA	15	TRBJ1-1	TRBV5-1	NA	CASSLTGSGNTEAFF	TGCGCCAGCAGCTTGACAGGCTCGGGCAACACTGAAGCTTTCTTT
NA	14	TRBJ2-7	TRBV5-1	TRBD2	CASSPVSGGYEQYF	TGCGCCAGCAGCCCCGTTAGCGGGGGCTACGAGCAGTACTTC
NA	10	TRBJ1-5	TRBV28	NA	CATSRAAFHF	TGTGCCACCTCGCGTGCGGCCTTTCATTTT
NA	15	TRBJ2-7	TRBV6-5	TRBD1	CASKPDRALNYEQYF	TGTGCCAGCAAGCCGGACAGGGCTCTCAACTACGAGCAGTACTTC
NA	14	TRBJ1-1	TRBV15	NA	CATSRGQATAEAFF	TGTGCCACCAGCAGAGGACAGGCGACCGCTGAAGCTTTCTTT
NA	12	TRBJ1-5	TRBV28	NA	CASSQRAQPQHF	TGTGCCAGCAGTCAACGGGCTCAGCCCCAGCATTTT
NA	14	TRBJ1-1	TRBV30	NA	CAWSVNGRNTEAFF	TGTGCCTGGAGTGTTAATGGCAGGAACACTGAAGCTTTCTTT
NA	15	TRBJ2-6	TRBV19	NA	CASSTGGYGANVLTF	TGTGCCAGTAGTACTGGAGGGTATGGGGCCAACGTCCTGACTTTC
NA	14	TRBJ1-2	TRBV27	NA	CASRRTKVGYGYTF	TGTGCCAGCAGACGGACAAAAGTGGGCTATGGCTACACCTTC
NA	18	TRBJ2-1	TRBV25-1	TRBD2	CASSSGTSGRGVGNEQFF	TGTGCCAGCAGTTCCGGGACTAGCGGGAGAGGTGTTGGGAATGAGCAGTTCTTC
NA	18	TRBJ2-6	TRBV7-6	TRBD2	CASSSTGTSPSGANVLTF	TGTGCCAGCAGCTCGACCGGGACTAGCCCATCTGGGGCCAACGTCCTGACTTTC
NA	13	TRBJ2-2	TRBV30	NA	CAWSRGSTGELFF	TGTGCCTGGAGTCGGGGAAGCACCGGGGAGCTGTTTTTT
NA	23	TRBJ2-3	TRBV1	NA	CTSSPGTSGFSSTDLYGTDTQYF	TGCACCAGCAGCCCGGGGACTAGCGGGTTCTCTAGCACAGATTTATATGGCACAGATACGCAGTATTTT
NA	15	TRBJ2-3	TRBV27	TRBD2	CASSKLAGEADTQYF	TGTGCCAGCAGTAAACTAGCGGGAGAGGCAGATACGCAGTATTTT
NA	18	TRBJ2-3	TRBV9	TRBD2	CASSGTGTSAPSTDTQYF	TGTGCCAGCAGCGGGACCGGGACTAGCGCTCCTAGCACAGATACGCAGTATTTT
NA	15	TRBJ2-7	TRBV10-1	NA	CASSAGTGKTYEQYF	TGCGCCAGCAGTGCCGGGACGGGAAAAACCTACGAGCAGTACTTC
few	16	TRBJ2-7	TRBV18	NA	CASSPPGGGRSYEQYF	TGTGCCAGCTCACCCCCGGGCGGGGGCCGCTCCTACGAGCAGTACTTC
NA	15	TRBJ2-1	TRBV10-1	TRBD1	CASSEQSGGKNEQFF	TGCGCCAGCAGTGAGCAGTCAGGGGGCAAAAATGAGCAGTTCTTC
NA	13	TRBJ2-7	TRBV6-5	NA	CASSYEGGRGQYF	TGTGCCAGCAGTTACGAGGGGGGGCGCGGGCAGTACTTC
NA	14	TRBJ2-3	TRBV2	NA	CASSDPRATDTQYF	TGTGCCAGCAGCGACCCGCGGGCCACAGATACGCAGTATTTT
once	15	TRBJ1-1	TRBV11-1	NA	CASSLTARMNTEAFF	TGTGCCAGCAGCTTAACGGCACGTATGAACACTGAAGCTTTCTTT
NA	13	TRBJ1-1	TRBV7-3	NA	CASSRDGNTEAFF	TGTGCCAGCAGCCGGGACGGGAACACTGAAGCTTTCTTT
NA	12	TRBJ2-7	TRBV29-1	NA	CSVVWADYEQYF	TGCAGCGTTGTATGGGCAGACTACGAGCAGTACTTC
NA	18	TRBJ1-3	TRBV2	NA	CASLGSTRGGGSGNTIYF	TGTGCCAGCCTGGGGTCGACCCGAGGGGGGGGCTCTGGAAACACCATATATTTT
NA	15	TRBJ1-1	TRBV5-1	NA	CASSPRGAANTEAFF	TGCGCCAGCAGCCCGCGGGGGGCCGCGAACACTGAAGCTTTCTTT
NA	13	TRBJ2-1	TRBV27	NA	CASSLSTRHEQFF	TGTGCCAGCAGTTTAAGTACTAGACATGAGCAGTTCTTC